One and the same sample provided the 25 T cell receptor beta chains below, sequenced in a study of CD8+ T cells in alopecia areata. Extracted RNA was reverse transcribed into cDNA, the sequencing template. Sequencing was performed with immunoSEQ multiplex PCR; in TCRdb, only in-frame clones are kept and a portion is missing. The repertoire consists of about 150,000 clones, with roughly 50% occurring once and the leading ten covering roughly 7.5%. The specimen was CD4+ T cells sorted from blood. These receptors all come from a human donor with alopecia areata.

This clone was found a few times. The chain couples TRBV19 to TRBJ2-1; D remains ambiguous. From germline, CDR1 is LNHDA and CDR2 SQIVND (reference sequence). V lost 8 bases, J lost 1 base, and 12 bases lay in between. This CDR3 region has 14 residues. The CDR3 sequence: CASRKTGSYNEQFF. CDR3 DNA: TGTGCCAGTCGTAAGACCGGATCCTACAATGAGCAGTTCTTC.

The chain employs TRBV5-1 and TRBJ2-1; 7 bases agree with TRBD2. Germline lookup yields CDR1 SGHRS and CDR2 YFSETQ. Germline trimming cut 4 bases from V and 5 bases from J; bases unmatched to any gene: 9. There are 15 residues in the CDR3. The CDR3 here is CASSGIAGAHNEQFF. DNA for the CDR3: TGCGCCAGCAGCGGAATAGCGGGCGCGCACAATGAGCAGTTCTTC.

The genes are TRBV20-1 and TRBJ2-7, with 7 bases matching TRBD1. The V gene end was trimmed by 8 bases and the J gene end by 5 bases; junction bases not matched to a gene: 6. CDR1 is DFQATT, CDR2 SNEGSKA, per germline (reference sequence). The CDR3 runs to 11 residues. The chain's CDR3 is CSTDRAHEQYF. The CDR3, as DNA: TGCAGTACTGACAGGGCCCACGAGCAGTACTTC.

The chain carries TRBV11-2 and TRBJ2-3; D remains ambiguous. Germline CDR1 SGHAT, CDR2 FQNNGV. Between the trimmed V and J ends, which lost 6 bases and 1 base, there was a span of 11 bases. The CDR3 contains 14 residues. The CDR3 spells CASSLRQGTDTQYF. The CDR3 DNA is TGTGCCAGCAGTCTCCGGCAGGGCACAGATACGCAGTATTTT.

This clone appeared a few times. This rearrangement joins TRBV5-6 to TRBJ2-7, with 10 bases matching TRBD1. Germline CDR1 is SGHDT and CDR2 is YYEEEE. The V segment lost 2 bases and the J segment 9 bases; nucleotides outside the gene matches: 14. The CDR3 length is 16 residues. CDR3 sequence: CASSFRTSGTGVGQYF. The CDR3 DNA reads TGTGCCAGCAGCTTCAGAACCTCCGGGACAGGGGTAGGGCAGTACTTC.

V and J are TRBV6-5 and TRBJ2-7; D perhaps matches TRBD1 (6 bases). V was shortened by 2 bases and J by 7 bases, with 12 bases between the two germline ends. CDR3 length equals 13 residues. Germline V gives CDR1 MNHEY, CDR2 SVGAGI. DNA for the CDR3: TGTGCCAGCAGTTACGTCCAAGGGGGTGAGCAGTACTTC. Translating it yields CASSYVQGGEQYF.

The chain joins TRBV5-1 to TRBJ2-7, with D perhaps matching TRBD1 (6 bases). Germline values: CDR1 SGHRS, CDR2 YFSETQ. Trimming pared 4 bases from V and 6 bases from J, leaving 20 bases between. CDR3 length: 15 residues. The CDR3 loop is CASSTALGAPPEQYF. CDR3 bases: TGCGCCAGCAGCACGGCGTTGGGGGCGCCCCCCGAGCAGTACTTC.

V usage is TRBV29-1 and J usage is TRBJ2-7; maybe TRBD2 (5 bases). CDR3 length equals 13 residues. Germline V CDR1 and CDR2: SQVTM, ANQGSEA. With 3 bases removed from V and 2 bases from J, the gap between germline ends came to 11 bases. The CDR3 nucleotides read TGCAGCGTTGAGGAGGCGCAACCCTACGAGCAGTACTTC. It is translated as CSVEEAQPYEQYF.

The chain couples TRBV30 to TRBJ2-1; 10 bases line up with TRBD2. Trimming at V came to 2 bases and at J to 10 bases, leaving 8 bases not matched to a gene. The length of the CDR3 is 14 residues. CDR1 is GTSNPN and CDR2 is SVGIG in the germline V gene (reference sequence). The CDR3 sequence: CAWSQRRGLAEQFF. The CDR3 DNA sequence: TGTGCCTGGAGTCAAAGGAGGGGACTAGCGGAGCAGTTCTTC.

The genes are TRBV7-9 and TRBJ1-2, with D tentatively TRBD1 (6 bases). CDR3 length: 15 amino acids. CDR1 is SEHNR and CDR2 is FQNEAQ in the germline V gene (reference sequence). Trimming took off 1 base at V and 4 bases at J, with 13 bases between the two ends. DNA of the CDR3: TGTGCCAGCAGCTTAGAGGGACACGGGAGCTATGGCTACACCTTC. Translated, it gives CASSLEGHGSYGYTF.

The chain recombines TRBV5-1 with TRBJ1-1, with TRBD1 identical over 7 bases. The J segment lost 3 bases and the V segment lost 0 bases, leaving 5 bases of the junction unmatched. Germline V gives CDR1 SGHRS, CDR2 YFSETQ. The CDR3 is 15 residues long. CDR3 residues: CASSLAGQGDTEAFF. The CDR3 nucleotides read TGCGCCAGCAGCTTGGCCGGGCAGGGGGACACTGAAGCTTTCTTT.

The V call is TRBV30, the J call TRBJ1-1; D gene uncertain. V was cut by 0 bases and J by 1 base, with 6 bases left in between. Germline CDR1 and CDR2: GTSNPN and SVGIG (reference sequence). This CDR3 is built from 13 residues. The CDR3 sequence: CAWSVLQNTEAFF. Here the CDR3 DNA reads TGTGCCTGGAGTGTACTTCAGAACACTGAAGCTTTCTTT. Drawing the rest from reference TRBV30 and TRBJ1-1, the complete variable domain is SQTIHQWPATLVQPVGSPLSLECTVEGTSNPNLYWYRQAAGRGLQLLFYSVGIGQISSEVPQNLSASRPQDRQFILSSKKLLLSDSGFYLCAWSVLQNTEAFFGQGTRLTVV.

The chain has TRBV29-1 and TRBJ1-3; unclear D gene. The CDR3 sequence is 13 residues long. Trimming cost V 3 bases and J 4 bases, with 10 bases left between them. Looked up from germline, CDR1 is SQVTM and CDR2 is ANQGSEA. The CDR3 DNA sequence: TGCAGCGTTGACGGTGGGGTAGGAAACACCATATATTTT. The encoded protein is CSVDGGVGNTIYF.

The gene calls are TRBV5-6 and TRBJ1-1; perhaps TRBD1 as D (5 bases). Germline V gives CDR1 SGHDT, CDR2 YYEEEE. V shed 2 bases and J shed 1 base, with 12 bases lying between them. This CDR3 comprises 15 residues. The DNA of the CDR3 is TGTGCCAGCAGCTTTCGGGGGACTCAGAACACTGAAGCTTTCTTT. This gives the protein CASSFRGTQNTEAFF. The whole variable domain, filled in from reference TRBV5-6 and TRBJ1-1, reads DAGVTQSPTHLIKTRGQQVTLRCSPKSGHDTVSWYQQALGQGPQFIFQYYEEEERQRGNFPDRFSGHQFPNYSSELNVNALLLGDSALYLCASSFRGTQNTEAFFGQGTRLTVV.

The sample holds a few counts of this clone. This sequence joins TRBV30 and TRBJ2-7; D is perhaps TRBD2 (5 bases). CDR3 size: 13 residues. In germline, CDR1 is GTSNPN, CDR2 SVGIG (reference sequence). V was shortened by 1 base and J by 0 bases, with 7 bases between the two germline ends. The CDR3 spells CAWSAGVSYEQYF. The CDR3 nucleotides are TGTGCCTGGAGTGCCGGGGTCTCCTACGAGCAGTACTTC.

There are a few counts of this clone. The V and J genes are TRBV28 and TRBJ2-3; D call uncertain. Germline V CDR1 and CDR2: MDHEN, SYDVKM. Trimming stripped 5 bases from V and 2 bases from J, with 8 bases between. The length of the CDR3 is 13 residues. CDR3 in DNA: TGTGCCAGCAGTCCAACCTCCACAGATACGCAGTATTTT. This encodes CASSPTSTDTQYF.

In its sample, this clone was seen a few times. The rearrangement joins TRBV9 to TRBJ2-3, with D possibly called TRBD1 or TRBD2 (5 bases each). This CDR3 contains 14 residues. CDR1 and CDR2 (germline): SGDLS, YYNGEE. The V end lost 3 bases, the J end lost 6 bases, and 14 bases lay between the germline ends. CDR3 bases: TGTGCCAGCAGCGGAGGGACCGGCCGTGATACGCAGTATTTT. Translating it yields CASSGGTGRDTQYF.

This clone has a handful of counts. The V call is TRBV10-3, the J call TRBJ2-3; D is unresolved. The CDR3 sequence is 12 residues long. V was shortened by 6 bases and J by 1 base, with 5 bases between the two germline ends. CDR1 ENHRY and CDR2 SYGVKD come from the germline V gene. The CDR3 DNA is TGTGCCATCAGAGGAGGCACAGATACGCAGTATTTT. The encoded protein is CAIRGGTDTQYF.

This clone has only a few counts. CDR3 amino acids: CASSEAMLAGGLNEQFF. The CDR3 region has the DNA TGCGCCAGCAGTGAGGCGATGTTAGCGGGAGGCCTCAATGAGCAGTTCTTC. The chain uses TRBV10-2 and TRBJ2-1; 10 positions match TRBD2. The CDR3 is made up of 17 amino acids. V was pared by 2 bases and J by 6 bases, with 10 bases of the junction left unmatched. Germline loops: CDR1 WSHSY, CDR2 SAAADI.

This chain links TRBV29-1 with TRBJ2-5; D may be TRBD2 (6 bases). The CDR3 has 12 amino acids. The germline V and J ends were trimmed by 6 bases and 3 bases, with 11 bases remaining between them. Per germline, CDR1 SQVTM and CDR2 ANQGSEA. The CDR3 DNA is TGCAGCGTAGCTAGCGCCAAAGAGACCCAGTACTTC. As protein: CSVASAKETQYF.

V and J are TRBV28 and TRBJ2-7; tentatively, D is TRBD2 (5 bases). Germline V gives CDR1 MDHEN, CDR2 SYDVKM. CDR3 length equals 14 residues. Trimming cost V 2 bases and J 5 bases, with 13 bases left between them. The CDR3 region has the DNA TGTGCCAGCAGTTTAAGCGGAGACCCACACGAGCAGTACTTC. Translated, it gives CASSLSGDPHEQYF.

About this clone: The identical CDR3 is also encoded by other nucleotide sequences in the sample. The gene calls are TRBV29-1 and TRBJ1-5; tentative D call: TRBD1 (5 bases). Per the germline V gene, CDR1 is SQVTM and CDR2 is ANQGSEA. Trimming took off 4 bases at V and 5 bases at J, with 6 bases between the two ends. This CDR3 has 11 residues. The CDR3 here is CSVGDDQPQHF. In DNA form, the CDR3 reads TGCAGCGTTGGGGACGATCAGCCCCAGCATTTT.

This sequence joins TRBV12-5 and TRBJ2-6; D ambiguous. The CDR3 runs 14 residues. The germline CDR1 and CDR2 sequences are LGHNT and FRNRAP. Trimming took off 4 bases at V and 4 bases at J, with 8 bases between the two ends. The chain's CDR3 is CASGSEFGANVLTF. CDR3 in DNA: TGTGCTAGTGGTTCAGAGTTCGGGGCCAACGTCCTGACTTTC.

A single count supports this clone. The genes are TRBV29-1 and TRBJ1-1, with a tentative D call TRBD1 (6 bases). V lost 7 bases, J lost 10 bases, and 16 bases lay in between. The CDR3 has 11 residues. Germline CDR1 and CDR2: SQVTM and ANQGSEA. The CDR3 is CSGTSGDRAFF. CDR3 bases: TGCAGCGGGACATCAGGGGATAGAGCTTTCTTT.

This clone has only a few counts. Other DNA sequences from this sample encode an identical CDR3 as well. The genes are TRBV29-1 and TRBJ2-5; weak D call: TRBD1 (6 bases). The CDR3 is 11 amino acids. CDR1 and CDR2 from the germline V gene are SQVTM and ANQGSEA. Trimming took 6 bases from V and 4 from J, leaving 9 bases between them. The CDR3 nucleotides are TGCAGCGTGCAAGGGGGAGAGACCCAGTACTTC. It encodes CSVQGGETQYF.